This T cell receptor (beta chain) was retrieved from a study of glioma-infiltrating T cells. General study results and limits: CDR3 overlap between tissue and blood was very small. Above-expected tissue-blood divergence occurred in all gliomas, most in low-grade ones.

Trimming stripped 4 bases from V and 3 bases from J, with 16 bases between. The germline V gene has CDR1 SGHTA and CDR2 FQGTGA. The CDR3 has 16 amino acids. TCR alpha and beta CDR3 regions were amplified from RNA using iRepertoire nested multiplex PCR. MiXCR, applied by TCRdb to the multiplex PCR reads, yields one record per CDR3 protein. The sample includes around 100,000 distinct CDR3 sequences, 25% to 35% of them seen just once. This clonotype was seen repeatedly, ten times or more. Its antigen is still unknown. This chain connects TRBV7-3 to TRBJ2-1, with D tentatively TRBD1 (6 bases). This TCR came from a human donor with low-grade glioma or glioblastoma, undergoing nonglioma brain surgery, or in good health (not recorded which). The source material was glioma tissue, nonneoplastic brain tissue, or PBMCs (not recorded which). In DNA, the CDR3 is TGTGCCAGCAGCTACTCACCGGGACACAACTACAATGAGCAGTTCTTC. Its translation: CASSYSPGHNYNEQFF.